The rows below give T cell receptor beta chains drawn from one sample of a study of blood T cell repertoires in COVID-19. Libraries were prepared by immunoSEQ multiplex PCR; TCRdb keeps only in-frame clonotypes and omits some of them. The sample has just over 300,000 clones, roughly nine tenths seen once. The sample was peripheral blood. Every receptor here comes from a woman between 25 and 40 years old with COVID-19, enrolled during active disease. Both conserved end residues are part of each CDR3. The D gene is left open where the match is weak. The listing skips clone size in some rows; elsewhere it reads once, few, many or a size class.

TRBV19	TRBJ1-1	TRBD1	NA	CASSTTGVEGAFF	TGTGCCAGTAGTACGACAGGGGTCGAAGGAGCTTTCTTT
TRBV6-5	TRBJ1-2	TRBD1	NA	CASRTGNFYGYTF	TGTGCCAGCAGGACAGGGAACTTCTATGGCTACACCTTC
TRBV5-1	TRBJ2-2	TRBD2	once	CASSPLGTSGGRYTGELFF	TGCGCCAGCAGCCCCCTCGGGACTAGCGGGGGACGTTACACCGGGGAGCTGTTTTTT
TRBV5-4	TRBJ1-2	NA	NA	CASRGGQQRGYTF	TGTGCCAGCAGGGGAGGTCAGCAAAGGGGCTACACCTTC
TRBV5-5	TRBJ2-7	TRBD1	NA	CASSWDSGTGGLYEQYF	TGTGCCAGCAGCTGGGACTCCGGGACAGGGGGCCTTTACGAGCAGTACTTC
TRBV2	TRBJ1-1	NA	NA	CASTKATAPQAFF	TGTGCCAGCACTAAGGCGACGGCCCCACAGGCTTTCTTT
TRBV27	TRBJ2-5	TRBD1	NA	CASSLYGQGKETQYF	TGTGCCAGCAGTTTATACGGACAGGGTAAAGAGACCCAGTACTTC
TRBV2	TRBJ2-7	TRBD1	NA	CASSERWTGRYEQYF	TGTGCCAGCAGTGAAAGGTGGACAGGGAGGTACGAGCAGTACTTC
TRBV5-1	TRBJ2-1	TRBD2	NA	CASSLEGTRDNEQFF	TGCGCCAGCAGCTTGGAGGGGACTAGGGACAATGAGCAGTTCTTC
TRBV3-1/TRBV3-2	TRBJ1-2	NA	NA	CASSLQTGSNYGYTF	TGTGCCAGCAGCCTCCAGACAGGCTCTAACTATGGCTACACCTTC
TRBV11-2	TRBJ1-2	TRBD1	NA	CASSAPGQGARGYTF	TGTGCCAGCAGCGCCCCGGGACAGGGGGCGCGTGGCTACACCTTC
TRBV19	TRBJ1-3	NA	NA	CASRPGRGNTIYF	TGTGCCAGTAGACCCGGTCGTGGAAACACCATATATTTT
TRBV4-2	TRBJ1-1	TRBD1	NA	CASSPRTGDLWSFF	TGTGCCAGCAGCCCGCGGACAGGGGATTTGTGGTCTTTCTTT
TRBV11-3	TRBJ1-1	NA	NA	CASSFRGTEAFF	TGTGCCAGCAGCTTCAGGGGTACTGAAGCTTTCTTT
TRBV11-2	TRBJ2-4	NA	NA	CASSGIPRRGEQNIQYF	TGTGCCAGCAGCGGTATCCCCAGGAGGGGAGAACAAAACATTCAGTACTTC
TRBV2	TRBJ1-5	NA	NA	CASSKGRDQPQHF	TGTGCCAGCAGTAAGGGGCGAGATCAGCCCCAGCATTTT
TRBV10-1	TRBJ1-2	TRBD1	NA	CASSVPGTGDYGYTF	TGCGCCAGCAGTGTGCCCGGGACAGGGGACTATGGCTACACCTTC
TRBV24-1	TRBJ2-1	TRBD1	few	CATSDLDGTGGYNEQFF	TGTGCCACCAGTGATTTGGACGGGACAGGAGGATACAATGAGCAGTTCTTC
TRBV19	TRBJ2-7	NA	NA	CASSFRDEQYF	TGTGCCAGTAGCTTCCGGGACGAGCAGTACTTC
TRBV5-4	TRBJ1-2	NA	once	CASSLGTEYGYTF	TGTGCCAGCAGCTTGGGGACAGAGTATGGCTACACCTTC
TRBV3-1/TRBV3-2	TRBJ1-2	TRBD1	NA	CASSHLTDRGSGYTF	TGTGCCAGCAGCCATCTCACGGACAGGGGCTCCGGCTACACCTTC
TRBV12-3/TRBV12-4	TRBJ1-2	NA	NA	CASSPTGSYGYTF	TGTGCCAGCAGTCCTACAGGGTCCTATGGCTACACCTTC
TRBV10-3	TRBJ2-3	TRBD1	NA	CAISESIQGVGTDTQYF	TGTGCCATCAGTGAGTCGATACAGGGGGTGGGCACAGATACGCAGTATTTT
TRBV3-1/TRBV3-2	TRBJ2-5	NA	NA	CASSQNRQETQYF	TGTGCCAGCAGCCAAAACAGACAAGAGACCCAGTACTTC
TRBV18	TRBJ2-1	NA	NA	CASSSIQGVGFF	TGTGCCAGCTCCTCTATCCAGGGTGTGGGGTTCTTC
TRBV7-9	TRBJ1-5	TRBD1	NA	CASSRGTGSFDQPQHF	TGTGCCAGCAGCCGCGGGACAGGGAGTTTTGATCAGCCCCAGCATTTT
TRBV5-1	TRBJ2-1	TRBD1	NA	CASSFDRGSYNEQFF	TGCGCCAGCAGCTTTGACAGGGGCTCCTACAATGAGCAGTTCTTC
TRBV2	TRBJ1-3	NA	NA	CASSEAGASGNTIYF	TGTGCCAGCAGTGAAGCGGGGGCCTCTGGAAACACCATATATTTT
TRBV15	TRBJ2-1	TRBD1	few	CATSREGTGSNEQFF	TGTGCCACCAGCAGAGAAGGGACAGGGAGTAATGAGCAGTTCTTC
TRBV21-1	TRBJ1-6	NA	few	CASSTRPVDTPSPLHF	TGTGCCAGCAGCACCCGCCCGGTTGACACACCATCACCCCTCCACTTT
TRBV19	TRBJ1-3	NA	NA	CASRTQPGSGNTIYF	TGTGCCAGTAGAACTCAGCCAGGCTCTGGAAACACCATATATTTT
TRBV12-3/TRBV12-4	TRBJ2-1	NA	NA	CASTSFYNEQFF	TGTGCCAGCACCTCTTTTTACAATGAGCAGTTCTTC
TRBV18	TRBJ1-6	NA	NA	CASSPRALTPLHF	TGTGCCAGCTCACCACGGGCGTTGACACCCCTCCACTTT
TRBV3-1/TRBV3-2	TRBJ1-3	NA	NA	CATLGRGNTIYF	TGTGCCACCCTAGGAAGAGGAAACACCATATATTTT
TRBV6-2/TRBV6-3	TRBJ1-6	NA	NA	CASSYLGSPSPLHF	TGTGCCAGCAGTTATTTGGGGAGCCCTTCACCCCTCCACTTT
TRBV19	TRBJ1-1	TRBD1	once	CASKFDRGGTEAFF	TGTGCCAGTAAGTTTGACAGGGGTGGAACTGAAGCTTTCTTT
TRBV5-1	TRBJ2-3	TRBD1	NA	CASSARTGLEDTQYF	TGCGCCAGCAGCGCGAGGACAGGGCTCGAAGATACGCAGTATTTT
TRBV12-5	TRBJ1-2	NA	NA	CASGFTSTSYGYTF	TGTGCTAGTGGTTTTACCTCGACATCGTACGGCTACACCTTC
TRBV10-3	TRBJ1-1	NA	NA	CAISEGLGGAGTEAFF	TGTGCCATCAGTGAGGGGCTAGGAGGGGCTGGCACTGAAGCTTTCTTT
TRBV19	TRBJ2-3	TRBD1	NA	CASSRVPSGQSTDTQYF	TGTGCCAGTAGTAGGGTACCTTCGGGACAGAGCACAGATACGCAGTATTTT
TRBV28	TRBJ1-2	NA	once	CASSQTGLGPLARGYTF	TGTGCCAGCAGTCAAACAGGGCTCGGCCCTCTAGCTCGTGGCTACACCTTC